This T cell receptor beta chain was sequenced during a study of T cell changes during pregnancy in multiple sclerosis. Here immunoSEQ multiplex PCR was the method, and the copy in TCRdb shows in-frame clones only, minus some. In the table there are roughly 38,000 clones, about 90% of which are singletons. This CDR3 is built from 13 residues. Germline CDR1 SEHNR, CDR2 FQNEAQ (reference sequence). With 5 bases clipped from V and 5 bases from J, the junction kept 4 bases outside the gene matches. The source material was CD4+ T cells from peripheral blood mononuclear cells, sampled before pregnancy. The receptor's source is a female donor with multiple sclerosis, enrolled in a pregnancy study. The rearrangement joins TRBV7-9 to TRBJ2-3, with TRBD2 matching 7 bases. CDR3 sequence: CASSTPSGDTQYF. The CDR3 DNA reads TGTGCCAGCAGCACTCCTAGCGGAGATACGCAGTATTTT.